These T cell receptor beta chains were read from a single sample in a study of response to subunit inactivated influenza vaccine. TCRdb re-called the RT-PCR reads with MiXCR, one entry per CDR3 protein. The sample holds about 830,000 distinct CDR3 sequences; less than 20% are singletons and the top ten take approximately 11%. This specimen consisted of PBMCs from blood, obtained more than 4 days after vaccination. Receptor source: a middle-aged man who received an inactivated influenza vaccine. Each CDR3 is given with its conserved first and last residue. D genes are given only for firm matches. Clone size is not always given. Where it is, it says once, few, many or a class for expanded clones.

clone_size d_call j_call v_call cdr3_length cdr3_nt cdr3_aa
NA NA TRBJ2-5 TRBV2 12 TGTGCCAGCAGTTGGGAAAAAGAGACCCAGTACTTC CASSWEKETQYF
NA NA TRBJ2-7 TRBV20-1 13 TGCAGTGCTAGAGGCCCAACTAGCACCGAGCAGTACTTC CSARGPTSTEQYF
NA NA TRBJ2-1 TRBV7-9 14 TGTGCCAGCAGCCACTCGGACAAGAACAATGAGCAGTTCTTC CASSHSDKNNEQFF
NA TRBD2 TRBJ2-5 TRBV11-2 20 TGTGCCAGCAGCCCCATCGGGGCTGGAAGCGGGAGGCGGTACCAAGAGACCCAGTACTTC CASSPIGAGSGRRYQETQYF
NA NA TRBJ2-6 TRBV29-1 13 TGCAGCGTTGCAAGGTCTGGGGCCAACGTCCTGACTTTC CSVARSGANVLTF
NA NA TRBJ1-4 TRBV5-1 13 TGCGCCAGCAGCCCGGGACACAATGAAAAACTGTTTTTT CASSPGHNEKLFF
many NA TRBJ1-5 TRBV20-1 14 TGCAGTGCTAGACGGGGGCCCAGCAATCAGCCCCAGCATTTT CSARRGPSNQPQHF
NA NA TRBJ2-3 TRBV4-3 15 TGCGCCAGCAGCCAAGGGCCCCTGAGCACAGATACGCAGTATTTT CASSQGPLSTDTQYF
NA TRBD2 TRBJ2-1 TRBV12-3/TRBV12-4 14 TGTGCCAGCACTATAGCGGGGCTGCTCAATGAGCAGTTCTTC CASTIAGLLNEQFF
NA NA TRBJ2-4 TRBV6-2/TRBV6-3 15 TGTGCCAGCAATAATCATGATCTGGCCAAAAACATTCAGTACTTC CASNNHDLAKNIQYF
NA TRBD2 TRBJ2-1 TRBV20-1 16 TGCAGTGCTAGAGATTTTGGTAGCGGGAGGGCCGATGAGCAGTTCTTC CSARDFGSGRADEQFF
few NA TRBJ1-6 TRBV3-1 14 TGTGCCAGCAGCCAAGATTGGCTTAATTCACCCCTCCACTTT CASSQDWLNSPLHF
NA NA TRBJ1-5 TRBV5-1 15 TGCGCCAGCAGCTTGGGGGACTCCCAGAACCAGCCCCAGCATTTT CASSLGDSQNQPQHF
NA NA TRBJ2-7 TRBV9 11 TGTGCCAGCAGCGCGTCGGCGGAGCAGTACTTC CASSASAEQYF
NA NA TRBJ1-4 TRBV4-3 14 TGCGCCAGCAGCCAGGCACAGGGTTATGAAAAACTGTTTTTT CASSQAQGYEKLFF
few NA TRBJ2-3 TRBV4-1 14 TGCGCCAGCAGCCAAGATGGGTCTGCGGGTACGCAGTATTTT CASSQDGSAGTQYF
few NA TRBJ2-7 TRBV9 15 TGTGCCAGCAGCGTATCCAGCCGAGACTCCTACGAGCAGTACTTC CASSVSSRDSYEQYF
many TRBD1 TRBJ1-1 TRBV7-2 15 TGTGCCAGCAGCTTGGCCGTGACAGGGGGCACTGAAGCTTTCTTT CASSLAVTGGTEAFF
NA NA TRBJ2-1 TRBV3-1 12 TGTGCCAGCAGCCAAGTGGGGGTTTTGCAGTTCTTC CASSQVGVLQFF
NA TRBD2 TRBJ2-2 TRBV19 13 TGTGCCAGTAGGAGGGGAGGGACCGGGGAGCTGTTTTTT CASRRGGTGELFF
NA NA TRBJ1-3 TRBV5-1 15 TGCGCCAGCAGTGGTACAGGGTACTCTGGAAACACCATATATTTT CASSGTGYSGNTIYF
NA NA TRBJ1-4 TRBV5-1 15 TGCGCCAGCAGCTTGTTTCCGGGTTCTAATGAAAAACTGTTTTTT CASSLFPGSNEKLFF